One sample yielded the 31 T cell receptor beta chains listed below, sequenced in a study of T-cell memory formation after mild COVID-19. TCRdb independently ran MiXCR on the 5' RACE reads; one entry per CDR3 protein. The table has about 350,000 distinct CDR3 sequences, roughly 13% seen once; the top ten hold about 20%. The specimen was PBMCs or a T cell subset sorted from them (not recorded which). The receptors here all came from a man aged 18 to 29 who had mild COVID-19 (a few samples of this study predate the infection). Cell type and time point are not known.

There are a few counts of this clonotype. The chain joins TRBV5-5 to TRBJ1-2; 11 bases map to TRBD1. CDR1 is SGHKS, CDR2 YYEKEE, per germline (reference sequence). The CDR3 consists of 16 residues. V was pared by 5 bases and J by 3 bases, with 9 bases of the junction left unmatched. CDR3 bases: TGTGCCAGCAGTTCATCAAGGACAGGGGGCGACTATGGCTACACCTTC. Amino acids: CASSSSRTGGDYGYTF.

This clonotype has just a few counts. The V call is TRBV4-1, the J call TRBJ2-3; tentative D call: TRBD1 (6 bases). Germline CDR1 MGHRA, CDR2 YSYEKL. V shed 3 bases and J shed 2 bases, with 18 bases lying between them. The CDR3 has 17 amino acids. The CDR3 sequence: CASSHWARTEPTDTQYF. The CDR3 bases are TGCGCCAGCAGCCATTGGGCCCGGACAGAACCCACAGATACGCAGTATTTT.

At least ten counts were recorded for this clonotype. The chain couples TRBV5-1 to TRBJ2-5; D is undetermined. CDR1 and CDR2 from the germline V gene are SGHRS and YFSETQ. V was clipped by 0 bases and J by 5 bases, with 11 bases between them. CDR3 length: 14 residues. CDR3 protein: CASSLGGDGETQYF. The DNA of the CDR3 is TGCGCCAGCAGCTTGGGCGGCGACGGGGAGACCCAGTACTTC.

The sample holds a few counts of this clonotype. V and J are TRBV10-3 and TRBJ2-3; TRBD1 matches 7 bases. Germline V gene data show CDR1 as ENHRY and CDR2 as SYGVKD. CDR3 length: 13 amino acids. With 7 bases clipped from V and 6 bases from J, the junction kept 7 bases outside the gene matches. The CDR3 DNA reads as TGTGCCATCAAGACAGGGTCGGTGGATACGCAGTATTTT. The encoded protein is CAIKTGSVDTQYF.

The chain combines TRBV6-6 with TRBJ1-4; weak D call: TRBD1 (5 bases). The length of the CDR3 is 14 residues. Germline CDR1 and CDR2: MNHNY and SVGAGI (reference sequence). V lost 0 bases and J lost 4, with 6 bases in between. CDR3 residues: CASSYSGGNEKLFF. The CDR3 DNA follows: TGTGCCAGCAGTTACTCGGGGGGTAATGAAAAACTGTTTTTT.

This clonotype was recorded many times. The chain couples TRBV4-3 to TRBJ2-6, with D tentatively TRBD2 (6 bases). The CDR3 length is 16 residues. CDR1 LGHNA and CDR2 YSLEER come from the germline V gene. The ends were cut back, 0 bases at V and 2 bases at J, with 8 bases in the middle. CDR3: CASSQDWRAGANVLTF. The CDR3 DNA sequence: TGCGCCAGCAGCCAAGATTGGAGGGCTGGGGCCAACGTCCTGACTTTC.

This chain links TRBV20-1 with TRBJ2-2, with D perhaps assigned TRBD1 or TRBD2 (5 bases each). Germline V gene lookup returns CDR1 DFQATT and CDR2 SNEGSKA (reference sequence). The V and J ends lost 6 bases and 7 bases respectively, with 12 bases between them. The length of the CDR3 is 12 residues. CDR3 in DNA: TGCAGTGCCGCCCGGGACGTCGGGGAGCTGTTTTTT. This gives the protein CSAARDVGELFF.

There are many counts of this clonotype. The rearrangement uses TRBV7-2 and TRBJ2-3; 9 bases line up with TRBD1. Germline CDR1 and CDR2: SGHTA and FQGNSA. This CDR3 contains 14 residues. V trimming: 6 bases; J trimming: 6 bases; junction bases outside the gene matches: 7. As DNA, the CDR3 is TGTGCCAGCAGTTCAGGGACAGGGAGGGATACGCAGTATTTT. Translation gives CASSSGTGRDTQYF.

The chain has TRBV7-8 and TRBJ2-3; 12 nucleotides line up with TRBD2. The germline CDR1 and CDR2 sequences are SGHVS and FQNEAQ. With 5 bases clipped from V and 0 bases from J, the junction kept 12 bases outside the gene matches. CDR3 size: 19 residues. The DNA for the CDR3 is TGTGCCAGCAGCGCACCCCCCCTAGCGGGGGGGACTAGCACAGATACGCAGTATTTT. It specifies CASSAPPLAGGTSTDTQYF.

In its sample, this clonotype was seen many times. The chain has TRBV6-6 and TRBJ1-1; no firm D call. Trimming removed 6 bases at V and 0 bases at J, with 8 bases between. Per the germline V gene, CDR1 is MNHNY and CDR2 is SVGAGI (reference sequence). This CDR3 has 13 amino acids. The CDR3 nucleotides read TGTGCCAGCAGCCTAAGTATGAACACTGAAGCTTTCTTT. Protein product: CASSLSMNTEAFF.

Only a few counts were recorded for this clonotype. The chain combines TRBV20-1 with TRBJ1-2; D not resolved. The length of the CDR3 is 14 residues. Germline V gene lookup returns CDR1 DFQATT and CDR2 SNEGSKA (reference sequence). Trimming left V 0 bases short and J 2 bases short, with 10 bases between. As DNA, the CDR3 is TGCAGTGCTAGAGATAGCCGTGGGAACTATGGCTACACCTTC. Protein sequence: CSARDSRGNYGYTF.

This clonotype has more than one count but fewer than ten. The V and J genes are TRBV7-8 and TRBJ2-7, with D unresolved. Between the trimmed V and J ends, which lost 1 base and 1 base, there was a span of 5 bases. Germline V gives CDR1 SGHVS, CDR2 FQNEAQ. The CDR3 sequence is 13 residues long. The CDR3 is CASSLEWSYEQYV. In DNA, the CDR3 is TGTGCCAGCAGCTTAGAGTGGTCCTACGAGCAGTACGTC.

This clonotype was counted at least ten times. This chain uses TRBV7-7 with TRBJ2-7; D may be TRBD2 (6 bases). CDR3 length equals 17 residues. Trimming shortened V by 5 bases and J by 6 bases, and 26 bases separated the two germline ends. The V gene's germline CDR1 is SSHAT and CDR2 FNYEAQ (reference sequence). The CDR3: CASSQSGSFHLIGEQYF. DNA for the CDR3: TGTGCCAGCAGCCAAAGCGGGTCTTTTCATTTAATCGGCGAGCAGTACTTC.

This clonotype has only a few counts. This chain connects TRBV12-3 or TRBV12-4 to TRBJ1-4; D is undetermined. The CDR3 consists of 16 residues. V was cut by 7 bases and J by 4 bases, with 19 bases left in between. CDR3 amino acids: CASTPKGVRFNEKLFF. DNA of the CDR3: TGTGCCAGCACCCCTAAGGGTGTGAGATTTAATGAAAAACTGTTTTTT.

The rearrangement links TRBV7-2 to TRBJ2-7, with 10 nucleotides matching TRBD1. Germline trimming cut 6 bases from V and 7 bases from J; bases unmatched to any gene: 6. The CDR3 sequence is 13 residues long. Germline lookup yields CDR1 SGHTA and CDR2 FQGNSA. The CDR3 coding sequence is TGTGCCAGCAGGGGGACAGGGGCCAGAGAGCAGTACTTC. Encoded protein: CASRGTGAREQYF. Full variable domain (rest looked up from reference TRBV7-2 and TRBJ2-7): GAGVSQSPSNKVTEKGKDVELRCDPISGHTALYWYRQSLGQGLEFLIYFQGNSAPDKSGLPSDRFSAERTGGSVSTLTIQRTQQEDSAVYLCASRGTGAREQYFGPGTRLTVT.

The sample holds many counts of this clonotype. The genes are TRBV7-6 and TRBJ2-3; 7 bases line up with TRBD2. The CDR3 contains 16 residues. The germline V gene encodes CDR1 SGHVS and CDR2 FNYEAQ. Unmatched junction bases numbered 9, after V lost 5 bases and J lost 1 base. The CDR3 coding sequence is TGTGCCAGCAGCCCGAGGTATACTAGCGGCACAGATACGCAGTATTTT. Its translation: CASSPRYTSGTDTQYF.

Only a few counts were recorded for this clonotype. The chain combines TRBV4-3 with TRBJ2-3, with TRBD1 identical over 7 bases. The CDR3 runs 17 residues. Germline V lookup: CDR1 LGHNA, CDR2 YSLEER. V lost 2 bases and J lost 1; bases outside the gene matches: 9. This CDR3 reads CASSQSRGTTGTDTQYF. CDR3 DNA sequence: TGCGCCAGCAGCCAAAGCAGGGGGACGACGGGCACAGATACGCAGTATTTT.

Only a few counts were recorded for this clonotype. V gene TRBV5-1 combines with J gene TRBJ2-2; 7 bases are shared with TRBD2. CDR1 is SGHRS and CDR2 is YFSETQ in the germline V gene. The V gene end was trimmed by 4 bases and the J gene end by 5 bases; junction bases not matched to a gene: 8. The CDR3 runs to 15 residues. DNA of the CDR3: TGCGCCAGCAGCGCGGACGGGGGGTGGACCGGGGAGCTGTTTTTT. Amino acids: CASSADGGWTGELFF.

The chain couples TRBV12-3 or TRBV12-4 to TRBJ1-2; D unclear. V was cut by 3 bases and J by 5 bases, with 10 bases left in between. This CDR3 has 13 residues. CDR3 amino acids: CASSLTVGYGYTF. CDR3 coding DNA: TGTGCCAGCAGTTTGACGGTGGGGTATGGCTACACCTTC.

The chain links TRBV7-2 to TRBJ1-4, with TRBD1 as a possible D gene (5 bases). Germline values: CDR1 SGHTA, CDR2 FQGNSA. Trimming removed 2 bases from V and 5 bases from J, with 12 bases in between. This CDR3 has 15 residues. DNA for the CDR3: TGTGCCAGCAGCTTAAGGCCAGGGTCAAATGAAAAACTGTTTTTT. It encodes CASSLRPGSNEKLFF.

This clonotype was counted at least ten times. CDR3 sequence: CASSLDPITDTQYF. The CDR3 region has the DNA TGTGCCAGCAGCTTAGATCCGATCACAGATACGCAGTATTTT. V gene TRBV7-2 combines with J gene TRBJ2-3; D remains ambiguous. The V gene lost 1 base and the J gene lost 2 bases, with 7 bases spanning the gap. The CDR3 runs to 14 residues. The germline V gene has CDR1 SGHTA and CDR2 FQGNSA.

This chain uses TRBV20-1 with TRBJ2-4; weak D call: TRBD2 (5 bases). Trimming left V 1 base short and J 0 bases short, with 16 bases between. Germline V gives CDR1 DFQATT, CDR2 SNEGSKA (reference sequence). The CDR3 spans 17 residues. Here the CDR3 DNA reads TGCAGTGCTAGAGGGCACATTAGACTACTAGCCAAAAACATTCAGTACTTC. It translates to CSARGHIRLLAKNIQYF.

This clonotype was recorded many times. The rearrangement links TRBV7-9 to TRBJ2-5, with D tentatively TRBD1 (7 bases). V was pared by 5 bases and J by 4 bases, with 17 bases between. Germline-derived CDR1 and CDR2 are SEHNR and FQNEAQ (reference sequence). The CDR3 is 15 residues long. The CDR3 nucleotides are TGTGCCAGCAGCCTGAGACAGGGAGGACGAGAGACCCAGTACTTC. Translated: CASSLRQGGRETQYF.

Only a few counts were recorded for this clonotype. The chain's CDR3 is CASSIGPRAPYF. The CDR3 DNA follows: TGTGCCAGCAGTATAGGGCCCCGCGCCCCGTATTTT. The chain links TRBV28 to TRBJ2-3; no firm D call. V gave up 5 bases and J gave up 14 bases, with 17 bases separating them. The V gene's germline CDR1 is MDHEN and CDR2 SYDVKM. This CDR3 is built from 12 residues.

Here the CDR3 DNA reads TGTGCCAGCTCACCCTTTGAGGCTGGGGCCAACGTCCTGACTTTC. It translates to CASSPFEAGANVLTF. The J gene is TRBJ2-6, the V gene TRBV18; D gene ambiguous. The CDR3 covers 15 residues. V lost 3 bases and J 2 bases, leaving 8 bases between the germline ends. CDR1 and CDR2 from the germline V gene are KGHSH and LQKENI.

This clonotype occurred many times. This sequence joins TRBV3-1 and TRBJ1-2; D call uncertain. CDR3 length: 12 residues. Germline values: CDR1 LGHDT, CDR2 YNNKEL (reference sequence). Between the trimmed V and J ends, which lost 0 bases and 6 bases, there was a span of 5 bases. The CDR3 is CASSQDSNGYTF. The CDR3 DNA sequence: TGTGCCAGCAGCCAAGATAGTAATGGCTACACCTTC.

This clonotype has only a few counts. The genes are TRBV27 and TRBJ1-1, with D possibly being TRBD1 (6 bases). The CDR3 is 16 residues long. V lost 2 bases and J 7 bases, leaving 20 bases between the germline ends. CDR1 and CDR2 from the germline V gene are MNHEY and SMNVEV (reference sequence). The CDR3 bases are TGTGCCAGCAGTTTACGCACCACAACAGGGCCGAGTGAAGCTTTCTTT. Translation: CASSLRTTTGPSEAFF.

The rearrangement uses TRBV4-3 and TRBJ2-5, with D perhaps being TRBD1 or TRBD2 (5 bases each). Trimming took off 0 bases at V and 4 bases at J, with 9 bases between the two ends. The CDR3 has 14 residues. Germline assignment: CDR1 LGHNA and CDR2 YSLEER. The CDR3 DNA is TGCGCCAGCAGCCAAGAAGGGACGGGAGAGACCCAGTACTTC. Encoded protein: CASSQEGTGETQYF.

The chain combines TRBV7-8 with TRBJ1-1, with D possibly matching TRBD1 (5 bases). This CDR3 spans 18 amino acids. The germline CDR1 and CDR2 sequences are SGHVS and FQNEAQ. Between the trimmed V and J ends, which lost 2 bases and 0 bases, there was a span of 19 bases. The CDR3 region has the DNA TGTGCCAGCAGCTTAATTCAGGGACGCCACCGTATGAACACTGAAGCTTTCTTT. Its translation: CASSLIQGRHRMNTEAFF.

V is TRBV5-4 and J is TRBJ2-7, with 10 bases aligning to TRBD1. The CDR3 consists of 14 residues. The germline V gene encodes CDR1 SGHNT and CDR2 YYREEE (reference sequence). V gave up 4 bases and J gave up 3 bases; unmatched junction bases: 4. The CDR3 DNA sequence: TGTGCCAGCAGCCAGACAGGGGGCGACTACGAGCAGTACGTC. Amino acids: CASSQTGGDYEQYV.

This clonotype was observed a handful of times. The V gene is TRBV27, the J gene TRBJ1-6, with D unresolved. Germline CDR1 MNHEY, CDR2 SMNVEV (reference sequence). The V end lost 9 bases, the J end lost 3 bases, and 12 bases lay between the germline ends. This CDR3 contains 14 residues. Written as DNA, the CDR3 is TGTGCCAGTTCAGGAGGCGTCTATAATTCACCCCTCCACTTT. Its protein product is CASSGGVYNSPLHF.